The sequence of this T cell receptor (beta chain) was determined in a study of ipilimumab plus nivolumab after autologous stem cell transplantation. Trimming stripped 4 bases from V and 4 bases from J, with 13 bases between. CDR3 length: 13 amino acids. The germline V gene has CDR1 GTSNPN and CDR2 SVGIG (reference sequence). Only in-frame clones appear in the TCRdb table, and some are missing; sequencing was by immunoSEQ multiplex PCR. Of over 10,000 clones in the sample, approximately 70% were seen once. This receptor was taken from a male donor with diffuse large B-cell lymphoma. Material: PBMCs, obtained in a trial of ipilimumab plus nivolumab as post-transplant consolidation. The J gene is TRBJ1-2, the V gene TRBV30; D is ambiguous. The CDR3 DNA follows: TGTGCCTGGACAACGCCCAGTCGCTATGGCTACACCTTC. It translates to CAWTTPSRYGYTF.